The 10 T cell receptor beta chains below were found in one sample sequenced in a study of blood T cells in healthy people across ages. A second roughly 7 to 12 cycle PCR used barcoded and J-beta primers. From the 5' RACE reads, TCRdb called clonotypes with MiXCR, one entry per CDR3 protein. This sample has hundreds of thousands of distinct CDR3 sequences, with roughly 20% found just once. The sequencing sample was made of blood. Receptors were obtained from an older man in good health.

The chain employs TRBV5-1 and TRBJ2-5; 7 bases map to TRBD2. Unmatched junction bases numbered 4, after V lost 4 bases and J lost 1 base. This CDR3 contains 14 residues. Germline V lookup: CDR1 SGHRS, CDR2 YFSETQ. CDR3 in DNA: TGCGCCAGCAGCAAGCTAGCGGTCCAAGAGACCCAGTACTTC. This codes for CASSKLAVQETQYF. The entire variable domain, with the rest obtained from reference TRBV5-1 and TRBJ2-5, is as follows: KAGVTQTPRYLIKTRGQQVTLSCSPISGHRSVSWYQQTPGQGLQFLFEYFSETQRNKGNFPGRFSGRQFSNSRSEMNVSTLELGDSALYLCASSKLAVQETQYFGPGTRLLVL.

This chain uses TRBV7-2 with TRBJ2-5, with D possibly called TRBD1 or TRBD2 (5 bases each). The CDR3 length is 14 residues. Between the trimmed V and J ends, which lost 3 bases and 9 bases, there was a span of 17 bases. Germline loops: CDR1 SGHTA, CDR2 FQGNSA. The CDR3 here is CASSLDTSLRAQYF. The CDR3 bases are TGTGCCAGCAGCTTGGACACGAGCCTGAGGGCCCAGTACTTC.

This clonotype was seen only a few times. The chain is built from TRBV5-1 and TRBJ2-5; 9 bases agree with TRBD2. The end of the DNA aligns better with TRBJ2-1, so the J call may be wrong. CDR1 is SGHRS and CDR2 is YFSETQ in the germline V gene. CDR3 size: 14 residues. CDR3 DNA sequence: TGCGCCAGCAGCTTGGGTAGCGGGAGCCCTGAGCAGTTCTTC. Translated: CASSLGSGSPEQFF.

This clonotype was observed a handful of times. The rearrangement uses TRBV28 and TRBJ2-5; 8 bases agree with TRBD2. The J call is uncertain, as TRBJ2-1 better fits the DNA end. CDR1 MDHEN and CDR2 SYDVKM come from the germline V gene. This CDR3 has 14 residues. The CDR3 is CASSFISGSNEQFF. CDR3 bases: TGTGCCAGCAGTTTTATAAGCGGGAGTAATGAGCAGTTCTTC.

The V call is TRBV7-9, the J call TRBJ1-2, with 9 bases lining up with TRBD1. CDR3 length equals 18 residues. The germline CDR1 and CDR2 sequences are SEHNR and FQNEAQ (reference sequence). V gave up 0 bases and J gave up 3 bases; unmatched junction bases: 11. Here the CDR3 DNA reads TGTGCCAGCAGCTTAGCCGGACAGGGGACTAGCCGGGACTATGGCTACACCTTC. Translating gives CASSLAGQGTSRDYGYTF.

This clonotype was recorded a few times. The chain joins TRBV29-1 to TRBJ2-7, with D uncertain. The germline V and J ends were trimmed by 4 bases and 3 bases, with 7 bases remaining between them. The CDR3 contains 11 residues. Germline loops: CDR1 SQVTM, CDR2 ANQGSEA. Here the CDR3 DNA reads TGCAGCGTTGGTTTCAGCTACGAGCAGTACTTC. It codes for CSVGFSYEQYF.

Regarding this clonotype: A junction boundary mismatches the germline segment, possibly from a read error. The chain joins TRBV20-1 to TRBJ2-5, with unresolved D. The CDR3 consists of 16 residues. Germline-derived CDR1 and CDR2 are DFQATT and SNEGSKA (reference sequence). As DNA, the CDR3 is TGCGGTGCTAGAGAAACACGGACCACTACACGAGGAGCCCAGTACTTC. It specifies CGARETRTTTRGAQYF.

The CDR3 is CASSLEPLAYEQYF. The CDR3 bases are TGTGCCAGCAGCTTGGAACCACTTGCGTACGAGCAGTACTTC. The chain carries TRBV7-9 and TRBJ2-7; the D is unclear. Germline lookup yields CDR1 SEHNR and CDR2 FQNEAQ (reference sequence). V lost 3 bases to trimming and J lost 4 bases, with 13 bases between them. The CDR3 extends over 14 amino acids.

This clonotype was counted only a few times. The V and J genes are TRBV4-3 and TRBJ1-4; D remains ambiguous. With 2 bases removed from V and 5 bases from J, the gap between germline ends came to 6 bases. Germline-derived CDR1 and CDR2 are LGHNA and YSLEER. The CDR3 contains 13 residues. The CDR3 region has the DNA TGCGCCAGCAGCCAACGGCAGAATGAAAAACTGTTTTTT. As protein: CASSQRQNEKLFF.

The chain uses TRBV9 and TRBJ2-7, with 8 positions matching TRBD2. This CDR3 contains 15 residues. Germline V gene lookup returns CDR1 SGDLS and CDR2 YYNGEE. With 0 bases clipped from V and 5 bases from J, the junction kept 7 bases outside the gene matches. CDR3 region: CASSVAGTRGHEQYF. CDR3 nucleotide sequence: TGTGCCAGCAGCGTAGCAGGGACTAGGGGTCACGAGCAGTACTTC.